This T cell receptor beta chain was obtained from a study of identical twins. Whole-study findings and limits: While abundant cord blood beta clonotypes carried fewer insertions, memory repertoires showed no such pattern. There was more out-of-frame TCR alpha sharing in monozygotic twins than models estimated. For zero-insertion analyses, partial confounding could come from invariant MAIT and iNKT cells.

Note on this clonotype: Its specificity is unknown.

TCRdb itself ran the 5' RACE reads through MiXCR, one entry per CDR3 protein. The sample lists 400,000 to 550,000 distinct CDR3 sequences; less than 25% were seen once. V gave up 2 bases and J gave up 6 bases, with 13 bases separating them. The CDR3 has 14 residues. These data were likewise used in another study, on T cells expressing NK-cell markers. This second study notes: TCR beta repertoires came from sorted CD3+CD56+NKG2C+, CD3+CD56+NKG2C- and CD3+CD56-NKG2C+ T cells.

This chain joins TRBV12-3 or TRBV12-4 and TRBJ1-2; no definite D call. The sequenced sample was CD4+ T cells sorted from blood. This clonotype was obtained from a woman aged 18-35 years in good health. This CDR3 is CASSLRADGDGYTF. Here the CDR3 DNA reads TGTGCCAGCAGTTTAAGGGCAGACGGAGATGGCTACACCTTC.